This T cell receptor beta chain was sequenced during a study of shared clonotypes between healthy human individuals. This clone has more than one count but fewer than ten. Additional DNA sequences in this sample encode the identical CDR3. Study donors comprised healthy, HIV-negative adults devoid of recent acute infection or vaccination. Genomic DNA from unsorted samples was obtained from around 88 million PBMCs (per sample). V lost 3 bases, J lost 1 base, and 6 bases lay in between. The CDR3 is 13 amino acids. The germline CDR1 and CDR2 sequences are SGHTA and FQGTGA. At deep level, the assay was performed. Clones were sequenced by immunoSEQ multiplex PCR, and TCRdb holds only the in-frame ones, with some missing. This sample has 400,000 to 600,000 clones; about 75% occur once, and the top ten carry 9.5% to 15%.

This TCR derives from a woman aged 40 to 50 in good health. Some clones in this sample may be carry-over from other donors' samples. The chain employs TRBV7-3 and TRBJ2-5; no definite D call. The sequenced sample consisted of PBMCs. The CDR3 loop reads CASSFGSQETQYF. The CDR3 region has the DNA TGTGCCAGCAGCTTCGGCAGCCAAGAGACCCAGTACTTC. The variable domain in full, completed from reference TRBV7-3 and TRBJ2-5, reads GAGVSQTPSNKVTEKGKYVELRCDPISGHTALYWYRQSLGQGPEFLIYFQGTGAADDSGLPNDRFFAVRPEGSVSTLKIQRTERGDSAVYLCASSFGSQETQYFGPGTRLLVL.